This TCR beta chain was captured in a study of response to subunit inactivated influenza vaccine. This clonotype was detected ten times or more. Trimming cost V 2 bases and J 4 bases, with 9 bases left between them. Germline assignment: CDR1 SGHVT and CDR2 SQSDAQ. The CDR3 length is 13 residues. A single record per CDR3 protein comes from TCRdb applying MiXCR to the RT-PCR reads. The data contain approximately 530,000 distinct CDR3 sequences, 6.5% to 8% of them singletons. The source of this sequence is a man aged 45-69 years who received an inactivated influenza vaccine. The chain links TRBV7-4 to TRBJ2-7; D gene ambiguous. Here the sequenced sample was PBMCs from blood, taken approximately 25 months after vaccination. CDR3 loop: CASSLSRLYEQYF. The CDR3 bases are TGTGCCAGCAGCTTAAGTCGCCTATACGAGCAGTACTTC.